The rows below give T cell receptor beta chains drawn from one sample of a study of T cell repertoires in cytomegalovirus infection. Using its own MiXCR run on the reads, TCRdb lists one record per CDR3 protein. The table has roughly 500,000 distinct CDR3 sequences, about 10% seen once; the top ten hold about 10%. Sequences were obtained from PBMCs. The receptors derive from a human donor in good health (CMV status not recorded). Some clones in this sample may be carry-over from other donors' samples. Each CDR3 is given with its conserved first and last residue. Each record gives: V gene, clone size, J gene, D gene, CDR3 DNA, CDR3 protein. A D gene is named only where the DNA matches it firmly. Not all rows give a size; the values are once, few, many and, for expanded clones, a class.

v_call: TRBV24-1
clone_size: few
j_call: TRBJ2-2
d_call: -
cdr3_nt: TGTGCCACCAGTGGGGGAATCGCGAACACCGGGGAGCTGTTTTTT
cdr3_aa: CATSGGIANTGELFF

v_call: TRBV11-2
clone_size: few
j_call: TRBJ2-3
d_call: -
cdr3_nt: TGTGCCAGCAGCTTACTTCTAGTTCTGGATACGCAGTATTTT
cdr3_aa: CASSLLLVLDTQYF

v_call: TRBV7-2
clone_size: many
j_call: TRBJ1-5
d_call: -
cdr3_nt: TGTGCCAGCAGCTTAAGGGGATTGGAGCCCCAGCATTTT
cdr3_aa: CASSLRGLEPQHF

v_call: TRBV24-1
clone_size: -
j_call: TRBJ1-2
d_call: -
cdr3_nt: TGTGCCACCAGTGATTCCGGGACCGGATTTGGAGGCTACACCTTC
cdr3_aa: CATSDSGTGFGGYTF

v_call: TRBV20-1
clone_size: many
j_call: TRBJ2-7
d_call: -
cdr3_nt: TGCAGTGCCCGCCGGGGGCGGAGCTCCTACGAGCAGTACTTC
cdr3_aa: CSARRGRSSYEQYF

v_call: TRBV7-6
clone_size: many
j_call: TRBJ2-4
d_call: -
cdr3_nt: TGTGCCAGCAGCCCAACACTAGATTCCGGGGGCATTCAGTACTTC
cdr3_aa: CASSPTLDSGGIQYF

v_call: TRBV25-1
clone_size: many
j_call: TRBJ2-5
d_call: -
cdr3_nt: TGTGCCAGCAGTGACGGGGTGGCCGCGCAAGAGACCCAGTACTTC
cdr3_aa: CASSDGVAAQETQYF

v_call: TRBV7-8
clone_size: many
j_call: TRBJ2-7
d_call: -
cdr3_nt: TGTGCCAGCAGCTTGCCAGGGTCGGGCGAGCAGTACTTC
cdr3_aa: CASSLPGSGEQYF

v_call: TRBV6-1
clone_size: many
j_call: TRBJ2-6
d_call: -
cdr3_nt: TGTGCCAGCAGCGATAGTCTACTTGGGGCCAACGTCCTGACTTTC
cdr3_aa: CASSDSLLGANVLTF

v_call: TRBV7-9
clone_size: -
j_call: TRBJ2-7
d_call: -
cdr3_nt: TGTGCCAGCAGCCCCCAGGGAACGAACTACGAGCAGTACTTC
cdr3_aa: CASSPQGTNYEQYF

v_call: TRBV3-1
clone_size: many
j_call: TRBJ1-5
d_call: -
cdr3_nt: TGTGCCAGCAGCCAAGAGACAGGTTCTAGCTCCCAGCCCCAGCATTTT
cdr3_aa: CASSQETGSSSQPQHF

v_call: TRBV5-4
clone_size: few
j_call: TRBJ2-1
d_call: TRBD2
cdr3_nt: TGTGCCAGCAGCGCACTAGCGGGAGCGCGCAATGAGCAGTTCTTC
cdr3_aa: CASSALAGARNEQFF

v_call: TRBV6-1
clone_size: -
j_call: TRBJ2-5
d_call: -
cdr3_nt: TGTGCCAGCAGTTACCCGGGCTTAGGAGAAGAGACCCAGTACTTC
cdr3_aa: CASSYPGLGEETQYF

v_call: TRBV5-5
clone_size: many
j_call: TRBJ2-1
d_call: TRBD2
cdr3_nt: TGTGCCAGCAGCTTGAGACTAGCGGGGGGGCCATACAATGAGCAGTTCTTC
cdr3_aa: CASSLRLAGGPYNEQFF

v_call: TRBV12-3/TRBV12-4
clone_size: few
j_call: TRBJ1-2
d_call: -
cdr3_nt: TGTGCCAGCAGTTTAAGGCCGAAAAACTATGGCTACACCTTC
cdr3_aa: CASSLRPKNYGYTF

v_call: TRBV2
clone_size: many
j_call: TRBJ1-1
d_call: -
cdr3_nt: TGTGCCAGCAGTGAGAACAGCCCCCCTGAAGCTTTCTTT
cdr3_aa: CASSENSPPEAFF

v_call: TRBV20-1
clone_size: many
j_call: TRBJ2-1
d_call: TRBD2
cdr3_nt: TGCAGTGCTAGAGATGTCGGGACTAGCGGTCCTCCCCCCTACAATGAGCAGTTCTTC
cdr3_aa: CSARDVGTSGPPPYNEQFF

v_call: TRBV7-2
clone_size: many
j_call: TRBJ1-1
d_call: -
cdr3_nt: TGTGCCAGCAGCGCTTGGCGGATGGAGAACACTGAAGCTTTCTTT
cdr3_aa: CASSAWRMENTEAFF

v_call: TRBV27
clone_size: few
j_call: TRBJ1-2
d_call: -
cdr3_nt: TGTGCCAGCAGTTTAAACAGGGCAACAGGCTACACCTTC
cdr3_aa: CASSLNRATGYTF

v_call: TRBV19
clone_size: -
j_call: TRBJ2-1
d_call: TRBD2
cdr3_nt: TGTGCCAGTTTAGCGGGAGGGACTCACAATGAGCAGTTCTTC
cdr3_aa: CASLAGGTHNEQFF

v_call: TRBV6-1
clone_size: many
j_call: TRBJ1-6
d_call: -
cdr3_nt: TGTGCCAGCGGACAGAGCTCCTATAATTCACCCCTCCACTTT
cdr3_aa: CASGQSSYNSPLHF

v_call: TRBV28
clone_size: many
j_call: TRBJ2-1
d_call: TRBD2
cdr3_nt: TGTGCCAGCAGTTCACCTGCCCACGGCGGGAGAGACTACAATGAGCAGTTCTTC
cdr3_aa: CASSSPAHGGRDYNEQFF

v_call: TRBV4-1
clone_size: many
j_call: TRBJ1-5
d_call: -
cdr3_nt: TGCGCCAGCAGCCAAGAACAGGGTAACAATCAGCCCCAGCATTTT
cdr3_aa: CASSQEQGNNQPQHF

v_call: TRBV28
clone_size: -
j_call: TRBJ2-1
d_call: -
cdr3_nt: TGTGCCAGCAGTTTAGCGGGGAGGGGGGGGGGTGATGAGCAGTTCTTC
cdr3_aa: CASSLAGRGGGDEQFF

v_call: TRBV2
clone_size: -
j_call: TRBJ2-1
d_call: TRBD2
cdr3_nt: TGTGCCCGATTGACTAGCGGCAATGAGCAGTTCTTC
cdr3_aa: CARLTSGNEQFF

v_call: TRBV30
clone_size: -
j_call: TRBJ2-3
d_call: -
cdr3_nt: TGTGCCTGGCACAACAGCGCCCTCGGGACGCTCACAGATACGCAGTATTTT
cdr3_aa: CAWHNSALGTLTDTQYF

v_call: TRBV10-3
clone_size: many
j_call: TRBJ2-1
d_call: TRBD1
cdr3_nt: TGTGCCATCAGGGGGGGACAGGGGCCAACCTACAATGAGCAGTTCTTC
cdr3_aa: CAIRGGQGPTYNEQFF

v_call: TRBV5-5
clone_size: many
j_call: TRBJ1-1
d_call: -
cdr3_nt: TGTGCCAGCAGCTGGTTAGGCGGGTACAACACTGAAGCTTTCTTT
cdr3_aa: CASSWLGGYNTEAFF

v_call: TRBV5-1
clone_size: -
j_call: TRBJ1-1
d_call: TRBD1
cdr3_nt: TGCGCCAGCAGCCCTCGACAGGGAATGAACACTGAAGCTTTCTTT
cdr3_aa: CASSPRQGMNTEAFF

v_call: TRBV20-1
clone_size: few
j_call: TRBJ1-6
d_call: -
cdr3_nt: TGCAGTGCTACCGTTGGGGCAGGAGTCTATAATTCACCCCTCCACTTT
cdr3_aa: CSATVGAGVYNSPLHF

v_call: TRBV18
clone_size: few
j_call: TRBJ2-7
d_call: TRBD1
cdr3_nt: TGTGCCAGCTCACCACGACCGGGACAGACCCCCTACGAGCAGTACTTC
cdr3_aa: CASSPRPGQTPYEQYF

v_call: TRBV28
clone_size: many
j_call: TRBJ2-7
d_call: -
cdr3_nt: TGTGCCAGCAAGACAGGACCCTACGAGCAGTACTTC
cdr3_aa: CASKTGPYEQYF

v_call: TRBV25-1
clone_size: many
j_call: TRBJ1-1
d_call: -
cdr3_nt: TGTGCCAGCAGTGTTGGGGGTTCGATCACTGAAGCTTTCTTT
cdr3_aa: CASSVGGSITEAFF

v_call: TRBV19
clone_size: -
j_call: TRBJ1-2
d_call: TRBD1
cdr3_nt: TGTGCCAGTACCTCAGGGACAGGGCGATCGGACTATGGCTACACCTTC
cdr3_aa: CASTSGTGRSDYGYTF

v_call: TRBV7-8
clone_size: many
j_call: TRBJ2-7
d_call: -
cdr3_nt: TGTGCCAGCAGCTTCAGGGTGGGCGAGCAGTACTTC
cdr3_aa: CASSFRVGEQYF

v_call: TRBV15
clone_size: -
j_call: TRBJ2-2
d_call: TRBD1
cdr3_nt: TGTGCCACCAGCGGAGACAGGGAGTATAACACCGGGGAGCTGTTTTTT
cdr3_aa: CATSGDREYNTGELFF

v_call: TRBV7-2
clone_size: many
j_call: TRBJ1-2
d_call: -
cdr3_nt: TGTGCCAGCAGCTTAGCAGGGCTACGGGATACTAACTATGGCTACACCTTC
cdr3_aa: CASSLAGLRDTNYGYTF

v_call: TRBV3-1
clone_size: -
j_call: TRBJ1-3
d_call: -
cdr3_nt: TGTGCCAGCAGCCAAGTAGGCGCAGTGTACACTGGAAACACCATATATTTT
cdr3_aa: CASSQVGAVYTGNTIYF

v_call: TRBV24-1
clone_size: many
j_call: TRBJ1-2
d_call: -
cdr3_nt: TGTGCCACCAGCCCCGGGACGGAAGGGGGCTACACCTTC
cdr3_aa: CATSPGTEGGYTF

v_call: TRBV19
clone_size: -
j_call: TRBJ1-5
d_call: -
cdr3_nt: TGTGCCAGTAGTGTCACAGGGCCGCAGCCCCAGCATTTT
cdr3_aa: CASSVTGPQPQHF

v_call: TRBV7-6
clone_size: -
j_call: TRBJ1-2
d_call: TRBD1
cdr3_nt: TGTGCCAACAGCTCGACAGGGGGATATGGCTACACCTTC
cdr3_aa: CANSSTGGYGYTF

v_call: TRBV28
clone_size: -
j_call: TRBJ2-1
d_call: TRBD2
cdr3_nt: TGTGCCAGCCGGGTCTCGGGACTAGCGGGAGGCGGGAATGAGCAGTTCTTC
cdr3_aa: CASRVSGLAGGGNEQFF

v_call: TRBV12-5
clone_size: -
j_call: TRBJ2-4
d_call: TRBD1
cdr3_nt: TGTGCTAGTGGTCAAACAGGGGGCGGAAACATTCAGTACTTC
cdr3_aa: CASGQTGGGNIQYF

v_call: TRBV27
clone_size: -
j_call: TRBJ2-1
d_call: -
cdr3_nt: TGTGCCAGCAGTTTCCCGCGGGGGCGGCTACTCTTC
cdr3_aa: CASSFPRGRLLF

v_call: TRBV30
clone_size: few
j_call: TRBJ2-1
d_call: -
cdr3_nt: TGTGCCTGGACCCGACTGGCGAGCTCCTACAATGAGCAGTTCTTC
cdr3_aa: CAWTRLASSYNEQFF

v_call: TRBV20-1
clone_size: many
j_call: TRBJ1-5
d_call: -
cdr3_nt: TGCAGTGCTCCTACTCCTTATAGCAATCAGCCCCAGCATTTT
cdr3_aa: CSAPTPYSNQPQHF

v_call: TRBV7-2
clone_size: many
j_call: TRBJ2-5
d_call: TRBD2
cdr3_nt: TGTGCCAGCAGCTTAAATGGAGCGGGAGTGGGAGGTCAAGAGACCCAGTACTTC
cdr3_aa: CASSLNGAGVGGQETQYF

v_call: TRBV27
clone_size: once
j_call: TRBJ2-2
d_call: -
cdr3_nt: TGTGCCAGCAGTCTGGACACCCGGGGAACCGGGGAGCTGTTTTTT
cdr3_aa: CASSLDTRGTGELFF

v_call: TRBV7-9
clone_size: many
j_call: TRBJ1-3
d_call: TRBD1
cdr3_nt: TGTGCCAGCAGCTTAGTAGGGGCCTTCCAGGGGGCAACCTCTGGAAACACCATATATTTT
cdr3_aa: CASSLVGAFQGATSGNTIYF

v_call: TRBV20-1
clone_size: many
j_call: TRBJ2-5
d_call: -
cdr3_nt: TGCAGTGCTAGCGGGAAAGAGACCCAGTACTTC
cdr3_aa: CSASGKETQYF

v_call: TRBV4-1
clone_size: many
j_call: TRBJ1-5
d_call: -
cdr3_nt: TGCGCCAGCAGCCAAGGAGGACCGCTGATCAGGCCCCAGCATTTT
cdr3_aa: CASSQGGPLIRPQHF

v_call: TRBV2
clone_size: -
j_call: TRBJ1-6
d_call: TRBD1
cdr3_nt: TGTGCCAGCCAGAAAGAAGGGACAGGGTCTTCACCCCTCCACTTT
cdr3_aa: CASQKEGTGSSPLHF

v_call: TRBV19
clone_size: -
j_call: TRBJ2-3
d_call: -
cdr3_nt: TGTGCCAGTAATGACTCGCCTAGCACAGATACGCAGTATTTT
cdr3_aa: CASNDSPSTDTQYF

v_call: TRBV19
clone_size: -
j_call: TRBJ2-1
d_call: -
cdr3_nt: TGTGCCAGTAGCCCTTCAGGGGAAGGTGAGCAGTTCTTC
cdr3_aa: CASSPSGEGEQFF

v_call: TRBV12-3/TRBV12-4
clone_size: -
j_call: TRBJ2-1
d_call: -
cdr3_nt: TGTGCCAGCAGCTTATCGGGTGGGACCCCCCGAGGGGATGAGCAGTTCTTC
cdr3_aa: CASSLSGGTPRGDEQFF

v_call: TRBV6-6
clone_size: few
j_call: TRBJ1-2
d_call: TRBD1
cdr3_nt: TGTGCCATCTCGTCCGGGACAGGAATTAGGGGGGATGGCTACACCTTC
cdr3_aa: CAISSGTGIRGDGYTF